This paragraph covers one TCR beta chain sequence. Its target is unknown. The record originates from a study of cytomegalovirus exposure and HLA in healthy donors. Turning to the study itself: In a previous analysis, 95 million to 130 million unique TCR beta sequences were found from some 180 million T cells. Findings of the study overall: V- and J-gene trimming of TCR beta was linked (in a later analysis) to a missense DCLRE1C variant. The study reported that TCR beta sequences accurately predicted HLA-A and HLA-B alleles in most subjects.

Germline V gene lookup returns CDR1 LGHNT and CDR2 FRNRAP. With 5 bases clipped from V and 3 bases from J, the junction kept 13 bases outside the gene matches. The CDR3 spans 19 residues. PCR employed 60 Vbeta and 13 Jbeta primers. Repertoires were generated with immunoSEQ multiplex PCR, while TCRdb's copy carries only in-frame clones and drops some. The sample has 150,000 to 200,000 clones, more than 85% seen once. This sequence originates from a young woman in good health and CMV-seronegative. The V call is TRBV12-5, the J call TRBJ2-6, with 10 bases identical to TRBD1. Sequenced material: PBMCs. The CDR3 DNA is TGTGCTAGTGGTCGGGGGACAGGGGACTTTTGGGGTGGGGCCAACGTCCTGACTTTC. It specifies CASGRGTGDFWGGANVLTF.